These 5 T cell receptor beta chains were all obtained from the same sample, sequenced in a study of post-analysis software for immune sequencing data. Unique molecular identifiers featured in each of the TCR beta cDNA libraries. TCRdb processed the PCR reads anew with MiXCR; each CDR3 protein has one entry. The repertoire consists of roughly 200,000 distinct CDR3 sequences, with 29% occurring once and the leading ten covering approximately 3%. Their antigens remain unidentified. Findings and caveats of the study: The study found TRBV5-6, TRBV5-1 and TRBV20-1 among 4 or 5 TRBV segments more frequent in patients than controls.

Sequencing was done on a sample of blood. The source is a girl younger than 18 with multiple sclerosis.

This clonotype was counted only a few times. CDR3 protein: CASSVGMQNTEAFF. The CDR3 DNA reads TGTGCCAGCAGCGTAGGAATGCAGAACACTGAAGCTTTCTTT. V usage is TRBV9 and J usage is TRBJ1-1, with D unclear. Germline loops: CDR1 SGDLS, CDR2 YYNGEE. Trimming took off 0 bases at V and 1 base at J, with 7 bases between the two ends. The CDR3 spans 14 residues.

Points on this clonotype: It may be a read error: a sequence one base away is much more abundant. J is TRBJ2-5 and V is TRBV7-9, with D possibly matching TRBD1 (6 bases). The CDR3 contains 14 residues. Deletions cut 8 bases from V and 3 bases from J, with 16 bases between. The germline CDR1 and CDR2 sequences are SEHNR and FQNEAQ (reference sequence). This chain's CDR3 is CASGATGPEETQYF. CDR3 in DNA: TGTGCCAGCGGCGCAACAGGGCCGGAAGAGACCCAGTACTTC.

As to this clonotype: A clone one base away is much larger, so this may be a read error. This rearrangement joins TRBV6-5 to TRBJ1-2, with 8 nucleotides matching TRBD1. The CDR3 spans 18 residues. Germline V gene lookup returns CDR1 MNHEY and CDR2 SVGAGI. The CDR3 DNA reads TGTGCCAGCAGTCACTCTGGGACAGGCGGTCGGGACAACTATGGCTACACCTTC. Amino acid sequence: CASSHSGTGGRDNYGYTF.

This clonotype was seen a handful of times. No DNA is shown, since the ends of the CDR3 on it are uncertain; the CDR3 is the one TCRdb lists. This sequence joins TRBV28 and TRBJ2-5. The CDR3 totals 15 residues, both ends included. The germline gives CDR1 MDHEN, CDR2 SYDVKM. The CDR3 spells CASSSSVFGQETQYF.

This clonotype has at least ten counts. The V and J genes are TRBV29-1 and TRBJ1-4, with 7 bases fitting TRBD1. The CDR3 length is 15 residues. The germline CDR1 and CDR2 sequences are SQVTM and ANQGSEA. With V trimmed by 5 bases and J by 1 base, 7 bases remained unmatched. The CDR3 bases are TGCAGCGTTTATAAGGGGGCTGGAACTAATGAAAAACTGTTTTTT. This translates into CSVYKGAGTNEKLFF.